This entry describes one T cell receptor beta chain. Antigen specificity is unknown. A J-beta primer mix and a sample-barcoded 5' primer were used in a second PCR of about 7 to 12 cycles. Template switching added a 12-random-nucleotide identifier to every cDNA molecule. TCRdb re-called the 5' RACE reads with MiXCR, one entry per CDR3 protein. The profile shows 800,000 to 950,000 distinct CDR3 sequences, roughly 52% of them singletons. V was clipped by 6 bases and J by 4 bases; unmatched bases: 6. The CDR3 runs to 13 residues. Germline V gene lookup returns CDR1 SEHNR and CDR2 FQNEAQ (reference sequence). These data belong to a study of blood T cells in healthy people across ages. Study observations and caveats: One million T cells yielded diversity estimates that were considered underestimates.

The material sequenced was blood. J is TRBJ2-7 and V is TRBV7-9, with 7 bases identical to TRBD1. The receptor comes from a man younger than 40 in good health. CDR3 in amino acids: CASSSRDRYEQYF. The CDR3 bases are TGTGCCAGCAGTAGCCGGGACAGATACGAGCAGTACTTC.